A single sample gave rise to the 28 T cell receptor beta chains below, sequenced in a study of blood T cell repertoires in COVID-19. TCRdb's table, derived via immunoSEQ multiplex PCR, lists solely in-frame clones and lacks some. The sample carries about 120,000 clones, roughly four fifths recorded once. Source material: peripheral blood. All receptors come from a woman in her forties or fifties with acute or convalescent COVID-19.

The chain combines TRBV10-3 with TRBJ1-2; D not certain. Per germline, CDR1 ENHRY and CDR2 SYGVKD. V dropped 3 bases and J dropped 4 bases, with 12 bases sitting between them. The CDR3 has 14 residues. In DNA form, the CDR3 reads TGTGCCATCAGTGAAGGTGGGAGAAGCTATGGCTACACCTTC. The encoded protein is CAISEGGRSYGYTF.

The chain recombines TRBV20-1 with TRBJ1-1; tentative D call: TRBD1 (5 bases). CDR1 is DFQATT, CDR2 SNEGSKA, per germline (reference sequence). V was clipped by 3 bases and J by 3 bases, with 11 bases between them. This CDR3 spans 13 amino acids. The CDR3 reads CSASRDSHTEAFF. The CDR3 DNA is TGCAGTGCTAGTCGCGACAGCCACACTGAAGCTTTCTTT.

J is TRBJ2-7 and V is TRBV21-1; no DNA check was done on the table's D call, TRBD1. TRBV21-1 is noted as a pseudogene. This CDR3 comprises 16 residues. CDR3 sequence reads: CASSKGRYRDTYEQYF. The CDR3, as DNA: TGTGCCAGCAGCAAAGGTCGATACAGAGACACCTACGAGCAGTACTTC.

V and J are TRBV30 and TRBJ1-5, with TRBD1 as a possible D gene (5 bases). The germline gives CDR1 GTSNPN, CDR2 SVGIG (reference sequence). V shed 4 bases and J shed 2 bases, with 18 bases lying between them. The CDR3 sequence is 16 residues long. The CDR3 spells CAWNLGGFMGNQPQHF. The CDR3 DNA reads as TGTGCCTGGAATCTCGGGGGGTTCATGGGCAATCAGCCCCAGCATTTT.

The V gene is TRBV27, the J gene TRBJ1-2, with TRBD1 as a possible D gene (5 bases). Germline V CDR1 and CDR2: MNHEY, SMNVEV (reference sequence). V was cut by 5 bases and J by 0 bases, with 19 bases left in between. The CDR3 has 17 residues. The CDR3 loop reads CASSPNAIQVANYGYTF. The CDR3 DNA reads TGTGCCAGCAGTCCAAACGCCATACAGGTAGCTAACTATGGCTACACCTTC.

The chain uses TRBV5-1 and TRBJ1-3, with a tentative D call TRBD1 (6 bases). Trimming cost V 3 bases and J 5 bases, with 15 bases left between them. Germline V gives CDR1 SGHRS, CDR2 YFSETQ. This CDR3 has 15 amino acids. The DNA for the CDR3 is TGCGCCAGCAGCTCTACACCGGGACACCGAAACACCATATATTTT. This encodes CASSSTPGHRNTIYF. Together with reference TRBV5-1 and TRBJ1-3, the CDR3 gives the full variable domain: KAGVTQTPRYLIKTRGQQVTLSCSPISGHRSVSWYQQTPGQGLQFLFEYFSETQRNKGNFPGRFSGRQFSNSRSEMNVSTLELGDSALYLCASSSTPGHRNTIYFGEGSWLTVV.

V and J are TRBV2 and TRBJ1-1; weak D call: TRBD1 (5 bases). Germline V gives CDR1 SNHLY, CDR2 FYNNEI. V lost 4 bases, J lost 1 base, and 10 bases lay in between. This CDR3 has 14 amino acids. The CDR3 region is CASSVETANTEAFF. The CDR3, as DNA: TGTGCCAGCAGTGTAGAGACAGCGAACACTGAAGCTTTCTTT.

Comments on this clone: The sample carries other DNA sequences with the same CDR3. The chain recombines TRBV6-4 with TRBJ1-1; 7 bases line up with TRBD1. In germline, CDR1 is MRHNA, CDR2 SNTAGT. After removal of 6 bases from V and 1 base from J, the junction contained 2 bases not matched to a gene. This CDR3 is 13 amino acids long. In DNA form, the CDR3 reads TGTGCCAGCAGACAGGGGCCGAACACTGAAGCTTTCTTT. This translates into CASRQGPNTEAFF.

The chain combines TRBV11-1 with TRBJ2-1; maybe TRBD2 (5 bases). This CDR3 is 16 amino acids long. With 5 bases removed from V and 5 bases from J, the gap between germline ends came to 19 bases. Germline values: CDR1 SGHAT, CDR2 FQDESV (reference sequence). The CDR3 here is CASSPTRGLSDNEQFF. CDR3 coding DNA: TGTGCCAGCAGCCCCACTCGGGGATTGTCCGACAATGAGCAGTTCTTC.

This chain connects TRBV11-2 to TRBJ2-7, with TRBD2 matching 8 bases. V was clipped by 3 bases and J by 5 bases; unmatched bases: 9. The CDR3 extends over 15 amino acids. Germline CDR1 is SGHAT and CDR2 is FQNNGV. For the CDR3, the DNA is TGTGCCAGCAGCTTTACCGGGACTAGGGGCGACGAGCAGTACTTC. Amino acid sequence: CASSFTGTRGDEQYF.

The gene calls are TRBV30 and TRBJ1-4; 7 nucleotides line up with TRBD1. Trimming removed 3 bases from V and 7 bases from J; junction bases left unmatched: 8. CDR1 is GTSNPN and CDR2 is SVGIG in the germline V gene (reference sequence). The CDR3 has 14 residues. As DNA, the CDR3 is TGTGCCTGGAGAGACAGGGCCTCTGGTGAAAAACTGTTTTTT. Protein sequence: CAWRDRASGEKLFF.

The V call is TRBV10-3, the J call TRBJ2-7, with 11 bases aligning to TRBD2. V trimming: 5 bases; J trimming: 5 bases; junction bases outside the gene matches: 14. The V gene's germline CDR1 is ENHRY and CDR2 SYGVKD. The CDR3 is 17 amino acids. The CDR3 DNA follows: TGTGCCATCAGTCGGATGCTAGCGGGGGGCCCACTAGACGAGCAGTACTTC. Amino acids: CAISRMLAGGPLDEQYF.

The sample holds a few counts of this clone. The chain employs TRBV28 and TRBJ1-2; TRBD1 matches at 7 bases. Germline assignment: CDR1 MDHEN and CDR2 SYDVKM. V shed 8 bases and J 0 bases; nucleotides not matched to a gene: 6. The CDR3 length is 14 residues. The CDR3 DNA reads TGTGCCAGCGGCTTACAGGGGACTAACTATGGCTACACCTTC. Amino acid sequence: CASGLQGTNYGYTF.

The gene calls are TRBV2 and TRBJ1-2; 9 bases are a match to TRBD1. The CDR3 runs 13 residues. Germline trimming cut 6 bases from V and 4 bases from J; bases unmatched to any gene: 3. CDR1 and CDR2 from the germline V gene are SNHLY and FYNNEI. CDR3 coding DNA: TGTGCCAGCAGGGAGGGACAGGGCTATGGCTACACCTTC. Its protein product is CASREGQGYGYTF.

The chain links TRBV18 to TRBJ2-3; TRBD2 agrees at 12 bases. Germline CDR1 reads KGHSH; CDR2 reads LQKENI. Losses at the gene ends were 6 bases for V and 5 bases for J; bases not matched to a gene: 9. This CDR3 region has 16 residues. Here the CDR3 reads CASSPALGLAGDTQYF. CDR3 nucleotide sequence: TGTGCCAGCTCTCCAGCTCTGGGACTAGCGGGAGATACGCAGTATTTT.

This chain uses TRBV2 with TRBJ2-7; 11 bases map to TRBD2. This CDR3 has 15 amino acids. V lost 2 bases to trimming and J lost 3 bases; unmatched junction nucleotides: 3. Germline V lookup: CDR1 SNHLY, CDR2 FYNNEI. The CDR3 loop is CASSELAGGYYEQYF. The CDR3 DNA is TGTGCCAGCAGTGAACTAGCGGGGGGATACTACGAGCAGTACTTC.

This clone has only a few counts. V usage is TRBV19 and J usage is TRBJ2-4; D unresolved. Deletions cut 2 bases from V and 0 bases from J, with 11 bases between. The germline V gene has CDR1 LNHDA and CDR2 SQIVND (reference sequence). The CDR3 sequence is 16 residues long. CDR3 nucleotide sequence: TGTGCCAGTAGTATAATTGGCAGTGCAGCCAAAAACATTCAGTACTTC. Encoded protein: CASSIIGSAAKNIQYF.

The chain employs TRBV19 and TRBJ2-1, with TRBD1 matching over 7 bases. Per germline, CDR1 LNHDA and CDR2 SQIVND (reference sequence). J gave up 8 bases and V 6 bases, and 10 bases lay outside the gene matches. The CDR3 spans 14 residues. CDR3 nucleotide sequence: TGTGCCAGTAGCAAGACAGGGTTGGAAGATGAGCAGTTCTTC. Amino acids: CASSKTGLEDEQFF.

This clone came up once. V usage is TRBV7-2 and J usage is TRBJ1-3; D ambiguous. CDR3 length: 15 residues. In germline, CDR1 is SGHTA, CDR2 FQGNSA. The V gene lost 4 bases and the J gene lost 5 bases, with 15 bases spanning the gap. CDR3 sequence: CASSSGRSSRNTIYF. The CDR3 nucleotides are TGTGCCAGCAGCTCCGGGAGATCTAGTCGAAACACCATATATTTT. The complete variable domain, with remaining parts taken from reference TRBV7-2 and TRBJ1-3, reads GAGVSQSPSNKVTEKGKDVELRCDPISGHTALYWYRQSLGQGLEFLIYFQGNSAPDKSGLPSDRFSAERTGGSVSTLTIQRTQQEDSAVYLCASSSGRSSRNTIYFGEGSWLTVV.

The table lists this clone with a few counts. The rearrangement joins TRBV19 to TRBJ1-2; TRBD1 might be the D (5 bases). V was shortened by 6 bases and J by 6 bases, with 8 bases between the two germline ends. The CDR3 loop spans 11 amino acids. Germline CDR1 and CDR2: LNHDA and SQIVND (reference sequence). The CDR3 spells CASRAGDGYTF. The CDR3 nucleotides read TGTGCCAGTAGGGCGGGGGATGGCTACACCTTC.

This chain uses TRBV29-1 with TRBJ1-1; D not certain. Germline assignment: CDR1 SQVTM and CDR2 ANQGSEA. The length of the CDR3 is 14 residues. Trimming pared 8 bases from V and 3 bases from J, leaving 19 bases between. The CDR3 bases are TGCAGCACAACTTATTGGGCAGCGGACACTGAAGCTTTCTTT. Translated, it gives CSTTYWAADTEAFF.

This clone was recorded only once. The J gene is TRBJ2-5, the V gene TRBV29-1, with TRBD1 matching over 9 bases. Per the germline V gene, CDR1 is SQVTM and CDR2 is ANQGSEA. The V gene end was trimmed by 7 bases and the J gene end by 2 bases; junction bases not matched to a gene: 11. The CDR3 contains 15 residues. CDR3 in amino acids: CSALPRTGEQETQYF. The CDR3 DNA is TGCAGCGCTCTCCCTAGGACAGGGGAACAAGAGACCCAGTACTTC.

The gene calls are TRBV30 and TRBJ2-7, with a possible D match to TRBD2 (6 bases). Between the trimmed V and J ends, which lost 0 bases and 0 bases, there was a span of 9 bases. The germline V gene has CDR1 GTSNPN and CDR2 SVGIG (reference sequence). The CDR3 runs 14 residues. The CDR3 region is CAWSVGGSSYEQYF. The CDR3 nucleotides read TGTGCCTGGAGTGTTGGAGGGAGCTCCTACGAGCAGTACTTC. The full variable domain, its missing parts supplied by reference TRBV30 and TRBJ2-7, is SQTIHQWPATLVQPVGSPLSLECTVEGTSNPNLYWYRQAAGRGLQLLFYSVGIGQISSEVPQNLSASRPQDRQFILSSKKLLLSDSGFYLCAWSVGGSSYEQYFGPGTRLTVT.

The gene calls are TRBV20-1 and TRBJ2-3, with no clear D. V was pared by 3 bases and J by 0 bases, with 10 bases between. The CDR3 covers 14 residues. CDR1 and CDR2 (germline): DFQATT, SNEGSKA (reference sequence). The CDR3 is CSASGPGSTDTQYF. Written as DNA, the CDR3 is TGCAGTGCTAGTGGGCCGGGTAGCACAGATACGCAGTATTTT.

This rearrangement joins TRBV5-4 to TRBJ2-5, with D possibly being TRBD1 (6 bases). This CDR3 region has 16 residues. Trimming removed 4 bases at V and 1 base at J, with 17 bases between. The germline gives CDR1 SGHNT, CDR2 YYREEE (reference sequence). CDR3 residues: CASSAGAGLSQETQYF. CDR3 bases: TGTGCCAGCAGCGCAGGGGCGGGTTTAAGCCAAGAGACCCAGTACTTC.

The V gene is TRBV11-2, the J gene TRBJ1-4; D gene ambiguous. Germline CDR1 SGHAT, CDR2 FQNNGV. This CDR3 has 15 amino acids. The V end was cut by 5 bases, the J end by 3 bases, with 13 bases between. The chain's CDR3 is CASSSPGYSNEKLFF. The CDR3 bases are TGTGCCAGCAGCAGTCCAGGTTATTCTAATGAAAAACTGTTTTTT.

For the CDR3, the DNA is TGCGCCAGCAAGATCCGGGACACGAGACAAGAGACCCAGTACTTC. As protein: CASKIRDTRQETQYF. The chain recombines TRBV5-1 with TRBJ2-5, with D perhaps TRBD1 (6 bases). Trimming shortened V by 6 bases and J by 2 bases, and 17 bases separated the two germline ends. Per the germline V gene, CDR1 is SGHRS and CDR2 is YFSETQ. This CDR3 comprises 15 residues.

This clone was observed once. This sequence joins TRBV7-2 and TRBJ1-1; D is undetermined. The V gene's germline CDR1 is SGHTA and CDR2 FQGNSA. The CDR3 spans 12 residues. V was clipped by 2 bases and J by 8 bases, with 9 bases between them. CDR3 region: CASSLFGKEAFF. CDR3 coding DNA: TGTGCCAGCAGCTTATTCGGTAAGGAAGCTTTCTTT.